Presented here are 7 T cell receptor beta chains from one specimen sequenced in a study of T-cell reconstitution after alpha-beta-depleted transplantation in children. For TCRbeta, the library was prepared with unique molecular identifiers. Each CDR3 protein gets one entry after TCRdb re-called the PCR reads with MiXCR. Among about 640,000 distinct CDR3 sequences, approximately 16% were seen once, and the ten largest hold about 1.1%. The starting material was PBMCs from the stem cell graft donor, obtained from the stem cell graft. The receptors here all came from a human donor who donated a stem cell graft to a child with acute myeloid leukemia.

Details on this clonotype: This sequence may be a read error, since a much larger clone differs from it by one base. The CDR3 bases are TGCAGCGTTGTTCAGGTGGAAGGATCTGGCTACACCTTC. This codes for CSVVQVEGSGYTF. The chain combines TRBV29-1 with TRBJ1-2, with unresolved D. V dropped 4 bases and J dropped 7 bases, with 16 bases sitting between them. Germline V CDR1 and CDR2: SQVTM, ANQGSEA. The CDR3 consists of 13 residues.

In this sample, this clonotype turned up a few times. The rearrangement uses TRBV6-2 or TRBV6-3 and TRBJ1-1; D possibly corresponds to TRBD1 (5 bases). Germline V lookup: CDR1 MNHEY, CDR2 SVGEGT. Trimming cost V 2 bases and J 1 base, with 11 bases left between them. The CDR3 spans 15 residues. CDR3 amino acids: CASSYVGVANTEAFF. Here the CDR3 DNA reads TGTGCCAGCAGTTACGTAGGGGTGGCGAACACTGAAGCTTTCTTT.

This clonotype was found many times. The chain employs TRBV29-1 and TRBJ1-1; possibly TRBD1 for D (5 bases). Germline V CDR1 and CDR2: SQVTM, ANQGSEA. Trimming took off 4 bases at V and 3 bases at J, with 6 bases between the two ends. The CDR3 has 11 amino acids. CDR3 DNA sequence: TGCAGCGTTGGAGGGGACACTGAAGCTTTCTTT. Translation gives CSVGGDTEAFF.

This chain joins TRBV24-1 and TRBJ1-1; D uncertain. The V gene's germline CDR1 is KGHDR and CDR2 SFDVKD. The CDR3 loop spans 13 amino acids. Deletions cut 2 bases from V and 7 bases from J, with 10 bases between. CDR3 in amino acids: CATSDWTSHEAFF. CDR3 coding DNA: TGTGCCACCAGTGATTGGACTAGTCATGAAGCTTTCTTT.

In this sample, this clonotype turned up a few times. The chain links TRBV13 to TRBJ2-2; a possible D gene is TRBD2 (6 bases). V was clipped by 4 bases and J by 3 bases, with 12 bases between them. Germline-derived CDR1 and CDR2 are PRHDT and FYEKMQ (reference sequence). The CDR3 contains 15 residues. The CDR3: CASSSGLRDTGELFF. The CDR3 DNA reads as TGTGCCAGCAGCTCGGGACTCAGGGACACCGGGGAGCTGTTTTTT.

The J gene is TRBJ1-1, the V gene TRBV20-1; 8 bases match TRBD1. The V gene's germline CDR1 is DFQATT and CDR2 SNEGSKA (reference sequence). The V gene end was trimmed by 6 bases and the J gene end by 9 bases; junction bases not matched to a gene: 12. CDR3 length equals 13 residues. The CDR3 loop is CSALNEDREKAFF. The CDR3 DNA is TGCAGTGCCTTGAATGAGGACAGGGAGAAAGCTTTCTTT.

The V and J genes are TRBV30 and TRBJ2-5; the D gene is possibly TRBD2 (6 bases). This CDR3 is 14 amino acids long. V dropped 3 bases and J dropped 1 base, with 12 bases sitting between them. Germline CDR1 is GTSNPN and CDR2 is SVGIG (reference sequence). This chain's CDR3 is CAWSAGSLQETQYF. CDR3 nucleotides: TGTGCCTGGAGCGCGGGGTCCCTCCAAGAGACCCAGTACTTC.